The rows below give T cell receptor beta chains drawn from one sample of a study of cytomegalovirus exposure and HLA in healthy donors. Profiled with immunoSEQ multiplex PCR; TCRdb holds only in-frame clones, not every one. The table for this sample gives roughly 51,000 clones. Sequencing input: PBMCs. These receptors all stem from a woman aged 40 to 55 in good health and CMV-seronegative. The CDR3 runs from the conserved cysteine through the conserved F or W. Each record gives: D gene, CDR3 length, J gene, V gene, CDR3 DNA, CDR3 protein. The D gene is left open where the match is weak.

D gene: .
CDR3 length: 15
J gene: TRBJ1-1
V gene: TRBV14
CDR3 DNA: TGTGCCAGCAGCCAAGGGTTGCGGTCAATTCGGAAAGCTTTCTTT
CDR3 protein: CASSQGLRSIRKAFF

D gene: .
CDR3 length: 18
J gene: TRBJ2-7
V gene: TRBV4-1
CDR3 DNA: TGCGCCAGCAGCCGCTCAGCCGGACAGCTACTCCTTCCATACGAGCAGTACTTC
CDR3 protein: CASSRSAGQLLLPYEQYF

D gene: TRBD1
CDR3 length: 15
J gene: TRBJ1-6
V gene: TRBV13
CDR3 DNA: TGTGCCAGCAGGGGTGGGACAGGTTATAATTCACCCCTCCACTTT
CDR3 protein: CASRGGTGYNSPLHF

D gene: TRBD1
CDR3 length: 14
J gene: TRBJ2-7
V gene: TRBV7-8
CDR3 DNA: TGTGCCAGCAACATCGGGACAGGGTACCACGAGCAGTACTTC
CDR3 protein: CASNIGTGYHEQYF

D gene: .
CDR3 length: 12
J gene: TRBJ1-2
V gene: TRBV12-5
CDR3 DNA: TGTGCTAGTGCTCCCGGGGGGTATGGCTACACCTTC
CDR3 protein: CASAPGGYGYTF

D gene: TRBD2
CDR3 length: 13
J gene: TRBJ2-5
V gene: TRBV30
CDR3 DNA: TGTGCCTGGACTAGCGGGATTACTGAGACCCAGTACTTC
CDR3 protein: CAWTSGITETQYF

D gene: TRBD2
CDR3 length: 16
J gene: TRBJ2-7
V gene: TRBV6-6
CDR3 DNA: TGTGCCTCGTATTCCCCGGGGGGGGTAATGGGATACGAGCAGTACTTC
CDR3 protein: CASYSPGGVMGYEQYF

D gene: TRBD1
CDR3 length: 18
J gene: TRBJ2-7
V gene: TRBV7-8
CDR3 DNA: TGTGCCAGCAGCTCCCGGGACAGGGGCCACATGAGCTCCTACGAGCAGTACTTC
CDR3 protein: CASSSRDRGHMSSYEQYF

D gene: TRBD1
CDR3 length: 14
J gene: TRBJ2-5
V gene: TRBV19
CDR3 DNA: TGTGCCAGTAGTATAACAGGGGGCAGGGAGACCCAGTACTTC
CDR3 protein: CASSITGGRETQYF

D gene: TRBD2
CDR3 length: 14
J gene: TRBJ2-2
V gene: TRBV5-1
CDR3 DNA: TGCGCCAGCAGCCTAGCGGGGGTCACCGGGGAGCTGTTTTTT
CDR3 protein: CASSLAGVTGELFF

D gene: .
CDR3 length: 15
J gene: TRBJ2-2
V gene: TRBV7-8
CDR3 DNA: TGTGCCACATCCACGACAGGTCCGTCCACCGGGGAGCTGTTTTTT
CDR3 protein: CATSTTGPSTGELFF

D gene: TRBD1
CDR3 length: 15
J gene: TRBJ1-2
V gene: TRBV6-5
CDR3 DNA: TGTGCCAGCAGTTACAGACAGGGACGGGACTATGGCTACACCTTC
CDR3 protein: CASSYRQGRDYGYTF

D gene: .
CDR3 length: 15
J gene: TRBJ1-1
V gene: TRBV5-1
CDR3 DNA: TGCGCCAGCAGCTTGGAAGTAGGGGTAAACACTGAAGATTTCTTT
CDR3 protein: CASSLEVGVNTEDFF

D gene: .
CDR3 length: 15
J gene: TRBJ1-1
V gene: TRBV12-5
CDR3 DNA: TGTGCTAGTGGTTTGGTACGAACGGGGAACACTGAAGCTTTCTTT
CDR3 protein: CASGLVRTGNTEAFF

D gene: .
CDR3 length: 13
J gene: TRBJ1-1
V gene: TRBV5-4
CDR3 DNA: TGTGCCAGCAGCCGGGACTGGAACACTGAAGCTTTCTTT
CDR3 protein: CASSRDWNTEAFF

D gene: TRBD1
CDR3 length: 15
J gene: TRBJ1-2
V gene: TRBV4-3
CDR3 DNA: TGCGCCAGCAGCAAGGCAGGGGGCATAGGCTATGGCTACACCTTC
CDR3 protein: CASSKAGGIGYGYTF

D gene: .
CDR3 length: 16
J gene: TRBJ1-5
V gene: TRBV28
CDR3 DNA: TGTGCCAGCCGAAGAGAGACAGGCTATAGCAATCAGCCCCAGCATTTT
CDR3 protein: CASRRETGYSNQPQHF

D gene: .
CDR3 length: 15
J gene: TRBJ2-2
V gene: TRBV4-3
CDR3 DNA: TGCGCCAGCAGCGCCGCTGGAGGAAACACCGGGGAGCTGTTTTTT
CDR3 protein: CASSAAGGNTGELFF

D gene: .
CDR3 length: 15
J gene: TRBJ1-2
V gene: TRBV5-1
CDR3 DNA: TGCGCCAGCAGCTCTACAGGGAATTCTAACTATGGCTACACCTTC
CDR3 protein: CASSSTGNSNYGYTF

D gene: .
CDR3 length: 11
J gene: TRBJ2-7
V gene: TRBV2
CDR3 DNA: TGTGCCAGCAGCCAGAGGTGGGAGCAGTACTTC
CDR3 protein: CASSQRWEQYF

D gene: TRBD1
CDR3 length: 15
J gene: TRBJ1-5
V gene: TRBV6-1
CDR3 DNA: TGTGCCAGCAGTAACCCGGGACAGGGGAATCAGCCCCAGCATTTT
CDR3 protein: CASSNPGQGNQPQHF

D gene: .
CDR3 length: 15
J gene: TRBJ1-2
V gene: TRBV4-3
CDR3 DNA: TGCGCCAGCAGCCAGAGCACAGACAGCGTCTATGGCTACACCTTC
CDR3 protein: CASSQSTDSVYGYTF

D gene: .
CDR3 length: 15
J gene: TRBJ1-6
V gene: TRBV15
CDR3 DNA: TGTGCCACCAGCAGAGATCCAAGGGGCGGTTCACCCCTCCACTTT
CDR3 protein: CATSRDPRGGSPLHF

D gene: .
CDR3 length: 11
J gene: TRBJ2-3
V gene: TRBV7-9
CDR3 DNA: TGTGCCAGAAGCCAGGGGGGTACGCAGTATTTT
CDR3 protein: CARSQGGTQYF

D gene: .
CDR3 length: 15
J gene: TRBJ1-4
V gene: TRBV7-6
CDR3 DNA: TGTGCCAGCAGCAGCGGACAGACCTTTAATGAAAAACTGTTTTTT
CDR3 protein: CASSSGQTFNEKLFF

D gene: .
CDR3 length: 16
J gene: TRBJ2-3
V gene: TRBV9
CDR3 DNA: TGTGCCAGCAGCGTAGGAGCTCGCGGAGCAACAGATACGCAGTATTTT
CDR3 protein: CASSVGARGATDTQYF

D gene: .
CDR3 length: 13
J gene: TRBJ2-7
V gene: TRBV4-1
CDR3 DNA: TGCGCCAGCAGCCCACCCAGGGCCGGGGAGCAGTACTTC
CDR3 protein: CASSPPRAGEQYF

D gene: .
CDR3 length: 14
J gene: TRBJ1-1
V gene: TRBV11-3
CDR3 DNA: TGTGCCAGCAGTACTCCAGGGGTAGGAACTGAAGCTTTCTTT
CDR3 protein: CASSTPGVGTEAFF

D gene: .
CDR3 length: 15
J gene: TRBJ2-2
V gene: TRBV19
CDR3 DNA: TGTGCCAGTGGAGAATTAACAGGGAAGGCCGGGGAGCTGTTTTTT
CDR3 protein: CASGELTGKAGELFF

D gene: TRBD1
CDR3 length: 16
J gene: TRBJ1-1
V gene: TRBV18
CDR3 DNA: TGTGCCAGCTCACCTCTTCAGGGACAGGGGCTTACTGAAGCTTTCTTT
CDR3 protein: CASSPLQGQGLTEAFF

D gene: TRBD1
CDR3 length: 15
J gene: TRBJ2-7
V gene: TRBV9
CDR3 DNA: TGTGCCAGCAGCGTAGGTAGGACAGGGGACAGCGAGCAGTACTTC
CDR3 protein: CASSVGRTGDSEQYF

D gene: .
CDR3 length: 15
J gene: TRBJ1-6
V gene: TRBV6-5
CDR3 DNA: TGTGCCAGCAGTTACCTTGGGCCCTATAATTCACCCCTCCACTTT
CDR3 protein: CASSYLGPYNSPLHF

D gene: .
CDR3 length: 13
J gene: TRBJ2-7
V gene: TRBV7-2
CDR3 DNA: TGTGCCAGCAGCTTAGCGGAGGTTTACGAGCAGTACTTC
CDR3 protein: CASSLAEVYEQYF

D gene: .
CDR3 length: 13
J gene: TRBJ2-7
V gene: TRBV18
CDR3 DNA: TGTGCCAGCTCATCAGCACGGGACTTCCAGCAGTACTTC
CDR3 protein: CASSSARDFQQYF

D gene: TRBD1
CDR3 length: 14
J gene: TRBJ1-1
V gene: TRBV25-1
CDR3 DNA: TGTGCCAGCAGTGAACTGACAGGGAAAACTGAAGCTTTCTTT
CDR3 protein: CASSELTGKTEAFF

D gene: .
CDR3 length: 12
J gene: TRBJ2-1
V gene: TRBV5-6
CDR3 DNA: TGTGCCAGCAGCGCGGCGATGAGGGAGCAGTTCTTC
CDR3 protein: CASSAAMREQFF

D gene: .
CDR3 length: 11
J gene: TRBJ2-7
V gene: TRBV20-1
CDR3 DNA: TGCAGTGCTAGAGGAGGGTGCGAGCAGTACTTC
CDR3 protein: CSARGGCEQYF

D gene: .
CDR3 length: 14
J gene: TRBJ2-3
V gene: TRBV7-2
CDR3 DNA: TGTGCCAGCAGACCAGGGGTATCGGGGGGTACGCAGTATTTT
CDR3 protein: CASRPGVSGGTQYF

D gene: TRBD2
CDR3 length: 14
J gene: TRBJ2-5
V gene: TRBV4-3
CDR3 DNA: TGCGCCAGCAGCCGACTAGCGGGGGAAGAGACCCAGTACTTC
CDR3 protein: CASSRLAGEETQYF

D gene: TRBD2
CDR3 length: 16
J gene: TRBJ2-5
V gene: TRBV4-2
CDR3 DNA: TGTGCCAGCAGCCGAGGAGCGGGGGGCCGGCAAGAGACCCAGTACTTC
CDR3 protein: CASSRGAGGRQETQYF

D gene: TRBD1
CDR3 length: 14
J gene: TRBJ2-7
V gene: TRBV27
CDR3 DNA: TGTGCCAGCAGCCCGGGACAGGGGATAAACGAGCAGTACTTC
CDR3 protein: CASSPGQGINEQYF

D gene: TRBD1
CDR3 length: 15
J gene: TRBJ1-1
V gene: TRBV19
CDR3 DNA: TGTGCCAGTAGTATCCAGGGGGCGCCTAACACTGAAGCTTTCTTT
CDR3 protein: CASSIQGAPNTEAFF

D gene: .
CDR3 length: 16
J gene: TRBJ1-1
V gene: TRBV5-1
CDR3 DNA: TGCGCCAGCAGCTTGCAGCGGGGCGGACTGGGCACTGAAGCTTTCTTT
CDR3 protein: CASSLQRGGLGTEAFF